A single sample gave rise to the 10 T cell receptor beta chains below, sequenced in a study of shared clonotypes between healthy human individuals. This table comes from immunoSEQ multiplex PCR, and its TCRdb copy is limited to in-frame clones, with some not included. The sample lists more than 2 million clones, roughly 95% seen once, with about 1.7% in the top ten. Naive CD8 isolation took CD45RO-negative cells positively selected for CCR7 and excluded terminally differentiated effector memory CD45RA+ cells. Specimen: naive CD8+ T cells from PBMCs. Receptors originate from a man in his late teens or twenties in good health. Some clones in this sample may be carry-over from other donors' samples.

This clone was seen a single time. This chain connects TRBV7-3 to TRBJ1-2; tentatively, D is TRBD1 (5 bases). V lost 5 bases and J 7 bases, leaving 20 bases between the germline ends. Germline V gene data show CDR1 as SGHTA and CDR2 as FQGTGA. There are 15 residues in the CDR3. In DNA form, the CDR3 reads TGTGCCAGCAGCCATCGGCGGGACCTATCCGGTGGCTACACCTTC. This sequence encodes CASSHRRDLSGGYTF.

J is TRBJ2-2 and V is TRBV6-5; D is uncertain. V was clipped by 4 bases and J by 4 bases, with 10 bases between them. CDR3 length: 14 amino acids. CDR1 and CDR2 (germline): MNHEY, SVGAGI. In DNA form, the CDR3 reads TGTGCCAGCAGTTTGGCGCGTGGCACCGGGGAGCTGTTTTTT. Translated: CASSLARGTGELFF.

CDR3 region: CASSSRRQGARYEQYF. CDR3 nucleotide sequence: TGTGCCAGCAGTTCCCGGAGACAGGGGGCTCGGTACGAGCAGTACTTC. The chain recombines TRBV27 with TRBJ2-7, with TRBD1 matching 10 bases. The CDR3 sequence is 16 residues long. Trimming at V came to 4 bases and at J to 4 bases, leaving 10 bases not matched to a gene. In germline, CDR1 is MNHEY, CDR2 SMNVEV (reference sequence).

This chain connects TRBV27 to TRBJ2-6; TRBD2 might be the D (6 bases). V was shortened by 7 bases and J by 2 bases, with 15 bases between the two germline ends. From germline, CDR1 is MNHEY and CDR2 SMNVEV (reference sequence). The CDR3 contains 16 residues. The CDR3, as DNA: TGTGCCAGCACCCATCTGACTAGAACTGGGGCCAACGTCCTGACTTTC. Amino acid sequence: CASTHLTRTGANVLTF.

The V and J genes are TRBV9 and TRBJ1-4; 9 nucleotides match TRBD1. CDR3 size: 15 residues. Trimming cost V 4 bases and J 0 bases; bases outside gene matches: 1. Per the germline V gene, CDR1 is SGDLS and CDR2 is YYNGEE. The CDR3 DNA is TGTGCCAGCAGCAGACAGGGGGCAACTAATGAAAAACTGTTTTTT. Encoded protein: CASSRQGATNEKLFF.

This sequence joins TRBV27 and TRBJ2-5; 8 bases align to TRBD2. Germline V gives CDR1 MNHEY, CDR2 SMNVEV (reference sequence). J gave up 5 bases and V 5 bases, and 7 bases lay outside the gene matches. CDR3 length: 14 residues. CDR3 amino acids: CASSPGLAVETQYF. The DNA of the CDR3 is TGTGCCAGCAGTCCCGGACTAGCAGTCGAGACCCAGTACTTC.

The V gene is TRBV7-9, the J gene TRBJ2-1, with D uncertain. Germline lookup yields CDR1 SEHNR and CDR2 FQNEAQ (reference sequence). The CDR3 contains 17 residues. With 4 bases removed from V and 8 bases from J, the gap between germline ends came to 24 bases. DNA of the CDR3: TGTGCCAGCAGCTCCCGGTCCAACACCCTGACCTGGGATGAGCAGTTCTTC. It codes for CASSSRSNTLTWDEQFF.

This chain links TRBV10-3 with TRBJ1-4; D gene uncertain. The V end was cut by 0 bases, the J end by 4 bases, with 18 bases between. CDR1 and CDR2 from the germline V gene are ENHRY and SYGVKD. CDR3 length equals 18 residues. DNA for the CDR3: TGTGCCATCAGTGAGTCGTTTGCAGTACAGCAAATTAATGAAAAACTGTTTTTT. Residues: CAISESFAVQQINEKLFF.

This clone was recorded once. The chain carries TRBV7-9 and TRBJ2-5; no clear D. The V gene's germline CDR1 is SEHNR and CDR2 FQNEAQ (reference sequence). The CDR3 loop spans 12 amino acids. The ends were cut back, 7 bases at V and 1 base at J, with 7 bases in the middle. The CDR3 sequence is CASMVIQETQYF. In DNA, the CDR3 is TGTGCCAGCATGGTGATCCAAGAGACCCAGTACTTC.

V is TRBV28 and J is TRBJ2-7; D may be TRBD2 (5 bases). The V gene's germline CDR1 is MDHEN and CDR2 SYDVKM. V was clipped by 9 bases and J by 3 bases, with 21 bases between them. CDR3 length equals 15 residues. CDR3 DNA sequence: TGTGCCAGTCAAGGGTTGGGGTTAGCGTACTACGAGCAGTACTTC. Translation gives CASQGLGLAYYEQYF.